The clone carrying this T cell receptor beta chain was found once. CDR1 is SGHDT, CDR2 YYEEEE, per germline. This CDR3 has 16 residues. Trimming cost V 4 bases and J 2 bases; bases outside gene matches: 8. The data derive from a study of blood T cell repertoires in COVID-19. On the study more broadly: Sources were T cells, B-cell-depleted T cells, or PBMCs; the material itself was cDNA or gDNA.

In the source study's methods: Cell counts per sample came from amplifying reference gene primers. Method: immunoSEQ multiplex PCR; TCRdb's copy keeps in-frame clones and lacks some. The V and J calls and clone size come from that table; D and trimming were worked out from the DNA. The table lists some 250,000 clones, around four fifths of them singletons. The rearrangement uses TRBV5-6 and TRBJ2-5; TRBD2 matches 10 bases. Sequencing was performed on peripheral blood. This sequence originates from a man aged 80 or over with acute or convalescent COVID-19. For the CDR3, the DNA is TGTGCCAGCAGCCATCTAGGACTAGCGGTTCAAGAGACCCAGTACTTC. Its protein is CASSHLGLAVQETQYF.